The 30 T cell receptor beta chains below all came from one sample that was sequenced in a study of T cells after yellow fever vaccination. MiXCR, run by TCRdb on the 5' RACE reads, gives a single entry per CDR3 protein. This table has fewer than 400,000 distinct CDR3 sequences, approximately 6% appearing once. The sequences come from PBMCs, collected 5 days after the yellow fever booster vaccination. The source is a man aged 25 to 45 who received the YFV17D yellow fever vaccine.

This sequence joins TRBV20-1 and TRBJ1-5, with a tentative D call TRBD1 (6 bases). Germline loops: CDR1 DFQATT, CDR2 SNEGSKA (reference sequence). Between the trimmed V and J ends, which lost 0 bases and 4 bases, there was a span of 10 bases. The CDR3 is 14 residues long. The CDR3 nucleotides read TGCAGTGCTAGAGATGGACAGATGAATCAGCCCCAGCATTTT. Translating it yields CSARDGQMNQPQHF.

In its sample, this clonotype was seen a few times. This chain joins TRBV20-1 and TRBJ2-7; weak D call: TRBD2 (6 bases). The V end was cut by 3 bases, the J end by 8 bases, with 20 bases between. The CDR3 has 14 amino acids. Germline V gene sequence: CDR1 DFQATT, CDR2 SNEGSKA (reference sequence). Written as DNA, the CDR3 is TGCAGTGCTAGTCTTGGAACCGGCGGGGAGAAGCAGTACTTC. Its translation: CSASLGTGGEKQYF.

CDR3 residues: CAIGTRTSGSLRDEQFF. The CDR3 nucleotides are TGTGCCATCGGGACACGGACTAGCGGGAGCCTTCGGGATGAGCAGTTCTTC. This sequence joins TRBV10-3 and TRBJ2-1; 13 bases are shared with TRBD2. From germline, CDR1 is ENHRY and CDR2 SYGVKD. The CDR3 totals 17 residues. Trimming removed 8 bases from V and 8 bases from J; junction bases left unmatched: 15.

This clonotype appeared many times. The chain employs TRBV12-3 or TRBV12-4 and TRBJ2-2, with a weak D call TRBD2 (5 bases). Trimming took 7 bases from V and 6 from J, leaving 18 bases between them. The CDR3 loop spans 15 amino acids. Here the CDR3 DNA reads TGTGCCAGCACTCGCGACGCGGGCTGGGCCGGGGAGCTGTTTTTT. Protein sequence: CASTRDAGWAGELFF.

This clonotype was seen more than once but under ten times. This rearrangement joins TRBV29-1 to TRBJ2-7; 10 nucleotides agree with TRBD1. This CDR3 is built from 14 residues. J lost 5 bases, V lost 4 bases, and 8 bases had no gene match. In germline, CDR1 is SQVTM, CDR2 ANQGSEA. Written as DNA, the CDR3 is TGCAGCGTTGGGGGGGGGACAGGGGTTGACGAGCAGTACTTC. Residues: CSVGGGTGVDEQYF.

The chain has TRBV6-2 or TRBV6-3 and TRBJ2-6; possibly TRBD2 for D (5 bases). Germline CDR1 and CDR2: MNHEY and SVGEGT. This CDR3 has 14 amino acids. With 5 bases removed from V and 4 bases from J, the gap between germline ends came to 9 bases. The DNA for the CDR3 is TGTGCCAGCAGTGTATCGGGAGGGGCCAACGTCCTGACTTTC. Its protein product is CASSVSGGANVLTF.

The CDR3: CASSLTSGGRDTQYF. As DNA, the CDR3 is TGTGCCAGCAGCTTAACGTCGGGAGGGAGAGATACGCAGTATTTT. This sequence joins TRBV7-6 and TRBJ2-3; 8 bases match TRBD2. The germline CDR1 and CDR2 sequences are SGHVS and FNYEAQ. V shed 2 bases and J 5 bases; nucleotides not matched to a gene: 6. The CDR3 length is 15 residues.

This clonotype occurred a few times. The CDR3 DNA follows: TGCAGCGAAGGCGCCGATGAGCAGTTCTTC. It is translated as CSEGADEQFF. This chain connects TRBV29-1 to TRBJ2-1; D gene unclear. Trimming left V 7 bases short and J 8 bases short, with 9 bases between. The CDR3 totals 10 residues. CDR1 and CDR2 from the germline V gene are SQVTM and ANQGSEA.

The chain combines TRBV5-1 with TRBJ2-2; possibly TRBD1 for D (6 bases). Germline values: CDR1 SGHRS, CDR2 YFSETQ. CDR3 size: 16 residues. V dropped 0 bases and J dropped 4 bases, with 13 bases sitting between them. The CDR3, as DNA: TGCGCCAGCAGCTTGGACAGGGCCTCGGGCACCGGGGAGCTGTTTTTT. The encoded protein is CASSLDRASGTGELFF. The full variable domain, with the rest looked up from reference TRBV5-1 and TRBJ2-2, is KAGVTQTPRYLIKTRGQQVTLSCSPISGHRSVSWYQQTPGQGLQFLFEYFSETQRNKGNFPGRFSGRQFSNSRSEMNVSTLELGDSALYLCASSLDRASGTGELFFGEGSRLTVL.

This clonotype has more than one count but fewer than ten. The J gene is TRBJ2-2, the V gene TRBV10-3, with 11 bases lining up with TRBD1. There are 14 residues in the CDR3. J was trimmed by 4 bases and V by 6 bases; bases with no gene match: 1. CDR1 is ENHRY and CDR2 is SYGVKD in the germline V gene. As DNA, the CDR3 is TGTGCCATCAGAGGACAGGGGGCCACCGGGGAGCTGTTTTTT. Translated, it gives CAIRGQGATGELFF.

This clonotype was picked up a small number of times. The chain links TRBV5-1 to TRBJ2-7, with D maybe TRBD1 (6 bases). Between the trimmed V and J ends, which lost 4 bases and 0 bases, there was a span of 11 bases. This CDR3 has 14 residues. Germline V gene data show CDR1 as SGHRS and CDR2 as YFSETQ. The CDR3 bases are TGCGCCAGCAGCGTTACAGGGAGCTCCTACGAGCAGTACTTC. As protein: CASSVTGSSYEQYF.

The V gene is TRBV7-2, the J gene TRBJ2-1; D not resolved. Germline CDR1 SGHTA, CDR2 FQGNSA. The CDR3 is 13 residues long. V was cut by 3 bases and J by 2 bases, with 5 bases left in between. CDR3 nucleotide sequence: TGTGCCAGCAGCTTTTTTACCTACAATGAGCAGTTCTTC. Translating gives CASSFFTYNEQFF. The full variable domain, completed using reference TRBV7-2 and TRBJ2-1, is GAGVSQSPSNKVTEKGKDVELRCDPISGHTALYWYRQSLGQGLEFLIYFQGNSAPDKSGLPSDRFSAERTGGSVSTLTIQRTQQEDSAVYLCASSFFTYNEQFFGPGTRLTVL.

CDR3 coding DNA: TGTGCCAGCAGTTACGTCGGGTCTGGGGCCAACGTCCTGACTTTC. Protein product: CASSYVGSGANVLTF. This rearrangement joins TRBV6-2 or TRBV6-3 to TRBJ2-6; no reliable D call. The V gene's germline CDR1 is MNHEY and CDR2 SVGEGT. The CDR3 is 15 residues long. Trimming cost V 2 bases and J 1 base, with 6 bases left between them.

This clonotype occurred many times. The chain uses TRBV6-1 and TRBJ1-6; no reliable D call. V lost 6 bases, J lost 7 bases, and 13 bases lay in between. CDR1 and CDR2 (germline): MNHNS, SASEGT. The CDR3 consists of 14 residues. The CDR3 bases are TGTGCCAGCAGCAGGTCGCCCGAAAATTCACCCCTCCACTTT. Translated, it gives CASSRSPENSPLHF.

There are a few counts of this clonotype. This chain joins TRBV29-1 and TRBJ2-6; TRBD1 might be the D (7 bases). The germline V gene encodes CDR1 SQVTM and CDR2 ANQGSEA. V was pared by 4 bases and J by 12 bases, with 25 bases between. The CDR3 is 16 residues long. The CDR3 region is CSVVAPTGRSSSVLTF. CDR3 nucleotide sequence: TGCAGCGTTGTCGCCCCGACAGGGAGGAGCTCCTCCGTCCTGACTTTC.

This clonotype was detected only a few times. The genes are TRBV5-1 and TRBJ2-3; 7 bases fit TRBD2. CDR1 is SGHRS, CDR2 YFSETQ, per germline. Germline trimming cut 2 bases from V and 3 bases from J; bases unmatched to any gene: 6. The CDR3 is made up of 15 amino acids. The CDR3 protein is CASSLLSGRTDTQYF. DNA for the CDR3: TGCGCCAGCAGCTTATTATCCGGGAGGACAGATACGCAGTATTTT.

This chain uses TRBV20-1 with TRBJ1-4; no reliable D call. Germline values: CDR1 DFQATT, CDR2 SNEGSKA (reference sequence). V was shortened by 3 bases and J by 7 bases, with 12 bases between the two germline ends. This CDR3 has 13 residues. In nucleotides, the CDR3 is TGCAGTGCTAGCCGCCAGGCTGGTGAAAAACTGTTTTTT. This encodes CSASRQAGEKLFF.

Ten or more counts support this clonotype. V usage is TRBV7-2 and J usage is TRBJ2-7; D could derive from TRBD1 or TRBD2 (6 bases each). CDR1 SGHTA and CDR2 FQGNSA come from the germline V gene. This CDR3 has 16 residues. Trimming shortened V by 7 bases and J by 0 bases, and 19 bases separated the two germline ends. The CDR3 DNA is TGTGCCAGCACCTCCCTGGGGGGCAAGGGCTCCTACGAGCAGTACTTC. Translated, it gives CASTSLGGKGSYEQYF.

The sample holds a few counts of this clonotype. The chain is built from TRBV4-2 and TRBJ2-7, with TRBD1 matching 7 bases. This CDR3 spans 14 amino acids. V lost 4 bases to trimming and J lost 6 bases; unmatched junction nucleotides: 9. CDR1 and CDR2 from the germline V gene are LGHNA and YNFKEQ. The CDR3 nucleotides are TGTGCCAGCAGCCCAAATTACAGGGGCCCCGAGCAGTACTTC. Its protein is CASSPNYRGPEQYF.

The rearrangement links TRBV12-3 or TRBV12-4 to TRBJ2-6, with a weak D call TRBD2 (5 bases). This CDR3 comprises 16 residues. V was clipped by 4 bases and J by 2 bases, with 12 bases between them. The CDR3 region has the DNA TGTGCCAGCAGTTCCGGGGTGGCGGCTGGGGCCAACGTCCTGACTTTC. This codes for CASSSGVAAGANVLTF.

The CDR3 region has the DNA TGTGCCAGCAGCCCCAATTTCGGCGCTTACCCGACCAATGAGCAGTTCTTC. Protein sequence: CASSPNFGAYPTNEQFF. The V and J genes are TRBV3-1 and TRBJ2-1; D remains ambiguous. The germline V and J ends were trimmed by 4 bases and 6 bases, with 22 bases remaining between them. The length of the CDR3 is 17 residues. The V gene's germline CDR1 is LGHDT and CDR2 YNNKEL (reference sequence).

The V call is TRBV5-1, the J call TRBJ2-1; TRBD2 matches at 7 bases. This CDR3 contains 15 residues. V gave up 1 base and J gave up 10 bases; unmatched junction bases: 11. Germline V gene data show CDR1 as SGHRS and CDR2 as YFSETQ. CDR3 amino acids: CASSLYLAGVREQFF. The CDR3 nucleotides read TGCGCCAGCAGCTTGTATCTCGCGGGAGTTCGGGAGCAGTTCTTC.

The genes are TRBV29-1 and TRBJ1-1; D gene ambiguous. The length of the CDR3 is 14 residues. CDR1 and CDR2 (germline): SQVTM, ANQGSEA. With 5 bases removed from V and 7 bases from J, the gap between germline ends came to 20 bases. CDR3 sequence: CSVPGRRSLDEAFF. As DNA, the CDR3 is TGCAGCGTTCCCGGCCGCCGGAGCTTGGATGAAGCTTTCTTT.

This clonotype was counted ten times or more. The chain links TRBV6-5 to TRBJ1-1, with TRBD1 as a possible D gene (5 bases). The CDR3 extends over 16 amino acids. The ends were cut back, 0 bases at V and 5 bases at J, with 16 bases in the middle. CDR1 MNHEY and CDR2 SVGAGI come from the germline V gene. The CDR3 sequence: CASSYSNDGARTEAFF. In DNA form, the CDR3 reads TGTGCCAGCAGTTACTCGAACGATGGGGCGCGGACTGAAGCTTTCTTT.

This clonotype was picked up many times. The CDR3 spells CASRQDSYEQYF. CDR3 nucleotides: TGCGCCAGCAGACAGGACTCCTACGAGCAGTACTTC. The rearrangement links TRBV5-1 to TRBJ2-7, with a tentative D call TRBD1 (5 bases). Germline V lookup: CDR1 SGHRS, CDR2 YFSETQ. This CDR3 contains 12 residues. V gave up 5 bases and J gave up 0 bases, with 6 bases separating them.

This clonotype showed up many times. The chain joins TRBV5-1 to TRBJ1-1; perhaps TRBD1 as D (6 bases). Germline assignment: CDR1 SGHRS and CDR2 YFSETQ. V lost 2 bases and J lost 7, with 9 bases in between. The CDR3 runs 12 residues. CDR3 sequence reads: CASSFTGFEAFF. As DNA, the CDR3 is TGCGCCAGCAGCTTCACAGGGTTTGAAGCTTTCTTT.

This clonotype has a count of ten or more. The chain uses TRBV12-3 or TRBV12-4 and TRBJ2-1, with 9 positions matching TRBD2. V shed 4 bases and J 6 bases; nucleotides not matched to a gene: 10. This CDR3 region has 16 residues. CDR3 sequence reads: CASSSPVAGAGNEQFF. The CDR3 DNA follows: TGTGCCAGCAGTTCCCCCGTAGCGGGAGCGGGCAATGAGCAGTTCTTC.

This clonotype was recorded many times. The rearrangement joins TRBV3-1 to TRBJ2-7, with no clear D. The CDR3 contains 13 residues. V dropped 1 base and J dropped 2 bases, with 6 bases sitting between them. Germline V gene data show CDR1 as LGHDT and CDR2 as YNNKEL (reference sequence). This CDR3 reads CASSQGGPYEQYF. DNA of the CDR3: TGTGCCAGCAGCCAAGGGGGTCCCTACGAGCAGTACTTC.

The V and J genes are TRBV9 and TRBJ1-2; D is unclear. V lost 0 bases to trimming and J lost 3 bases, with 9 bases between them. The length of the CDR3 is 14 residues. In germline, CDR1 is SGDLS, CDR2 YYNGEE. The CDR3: CASSVEAMYYGYTF. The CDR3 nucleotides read TGTGCCAGCAGCGTAGAGGCGATGTACTATGGCTACACCTTC. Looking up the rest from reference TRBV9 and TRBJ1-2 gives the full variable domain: DSGVTQTPKHLITATGQRVTLRCSPRSGDLSVYWYQQSLDQGLQFLIQYYNGEERAKGNILERFSAQQFPDLHSELNLSSLELGDSALYFCASSVEAMYYGYTFGSGTRLTVV.

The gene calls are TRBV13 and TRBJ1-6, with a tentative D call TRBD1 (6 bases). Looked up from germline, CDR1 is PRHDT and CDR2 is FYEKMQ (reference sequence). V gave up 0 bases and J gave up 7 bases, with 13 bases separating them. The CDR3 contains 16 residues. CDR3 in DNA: TGTGCCAGCAGCTTAGGCCCTGGGGGCGAAAATTCACCCCTCCACTTT. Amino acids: CASSLGPGGENSPLHF.